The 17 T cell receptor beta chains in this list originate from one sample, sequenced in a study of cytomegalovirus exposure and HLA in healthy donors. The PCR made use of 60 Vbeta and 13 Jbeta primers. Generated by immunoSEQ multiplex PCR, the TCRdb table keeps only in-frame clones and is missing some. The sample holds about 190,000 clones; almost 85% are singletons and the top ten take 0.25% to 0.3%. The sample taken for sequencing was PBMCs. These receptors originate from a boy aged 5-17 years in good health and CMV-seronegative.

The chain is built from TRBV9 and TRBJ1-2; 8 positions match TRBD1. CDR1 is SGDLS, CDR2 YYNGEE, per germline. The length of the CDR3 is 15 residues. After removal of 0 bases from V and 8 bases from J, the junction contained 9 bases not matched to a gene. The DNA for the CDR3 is TGTGCCAGCAGCGTAGTCGCAGGGGGCTCTAGCGGCTACACCTTC. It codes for CASSVVAGGSSGYTF.

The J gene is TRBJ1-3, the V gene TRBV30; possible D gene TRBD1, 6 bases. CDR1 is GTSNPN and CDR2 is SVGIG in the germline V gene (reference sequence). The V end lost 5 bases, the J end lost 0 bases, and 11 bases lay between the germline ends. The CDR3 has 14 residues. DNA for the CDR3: TGTGCCTGGGGACAGCCCGACTCTGGAAACACCATATATTTT. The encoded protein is CAWGQPDSGNTIYF.

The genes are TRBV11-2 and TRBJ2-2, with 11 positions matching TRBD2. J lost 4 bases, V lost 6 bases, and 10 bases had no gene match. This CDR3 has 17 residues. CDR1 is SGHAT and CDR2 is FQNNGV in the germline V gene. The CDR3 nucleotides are TGTGCCAGCAGACCAGTCCTAGCGGGGGGTCCCACCGGGGAGCTGTTTTTT. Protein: CASRPVLAGGPTGELFF.

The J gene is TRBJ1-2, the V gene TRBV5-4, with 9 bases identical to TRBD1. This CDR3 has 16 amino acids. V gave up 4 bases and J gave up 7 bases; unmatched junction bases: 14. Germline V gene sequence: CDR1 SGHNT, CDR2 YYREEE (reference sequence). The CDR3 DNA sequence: TGTGCCAGCAGCCTGCCCCACAGGGACAGGGTTTCTGGCTACACCTTC. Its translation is CASSLPHRDRVSGYTF.

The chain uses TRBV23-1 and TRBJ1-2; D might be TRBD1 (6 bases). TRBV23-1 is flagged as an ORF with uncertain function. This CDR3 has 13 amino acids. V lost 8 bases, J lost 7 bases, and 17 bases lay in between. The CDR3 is CASSKRGAGGYTF. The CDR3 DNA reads TGCGCCAGCTCCAAACGGGGGGCCGGTGGCTACACCTTC.

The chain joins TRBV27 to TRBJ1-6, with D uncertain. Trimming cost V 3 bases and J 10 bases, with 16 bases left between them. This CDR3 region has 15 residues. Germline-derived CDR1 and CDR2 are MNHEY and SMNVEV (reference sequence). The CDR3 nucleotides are TGTGCCAGCAGTTTGTCAGGAACCGTCGGCTCACCCCTCCACTTT. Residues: CASSLSGTVGSPLHF.

The CDR3 sequence is CAWSRLQTGGKSMNTEAFF. For the CDR3, the DNA is TGTGCCTGGAGCAGACTCCAGACAGGGGGAAAGAGCATGAACACTGAAGCTTTCTTT. The V gene is TRBV30, the J gene TRBJ1-1; 9 bases match TRBD1. The CDR3 runs 19 residues. V dropped 3 bases and J dropped 0; count of bases not matched to a gene: 17. Germline CDR1 and CDR2: GTSNPN and SVGIG (reference sequence).

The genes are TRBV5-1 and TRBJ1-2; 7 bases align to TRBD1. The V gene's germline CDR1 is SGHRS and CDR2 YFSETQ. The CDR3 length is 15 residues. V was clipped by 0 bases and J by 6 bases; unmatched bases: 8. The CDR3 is CASSLDARGYDGYTF. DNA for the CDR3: TGCGCCAGCAGCTTGGACGCCAGGGGGTACGATGGCTACACCTTC.

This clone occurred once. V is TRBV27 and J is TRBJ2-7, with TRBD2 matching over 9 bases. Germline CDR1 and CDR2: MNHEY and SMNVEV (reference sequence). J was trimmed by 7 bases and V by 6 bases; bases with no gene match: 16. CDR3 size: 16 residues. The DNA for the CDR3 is TGTGCCAGCAGCCCCCGACTAGCGGCTTTATTAAGGGAGCAGTACTTC. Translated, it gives CASSPRLAALLREQYF.

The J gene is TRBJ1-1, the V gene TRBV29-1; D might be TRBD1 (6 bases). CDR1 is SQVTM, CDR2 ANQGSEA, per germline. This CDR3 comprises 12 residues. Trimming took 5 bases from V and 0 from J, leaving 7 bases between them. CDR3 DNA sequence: TGCAGCGTTTACAGGGTGAACACTGAAGCTTTCTTT. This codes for CSVYRVNTEAFF.

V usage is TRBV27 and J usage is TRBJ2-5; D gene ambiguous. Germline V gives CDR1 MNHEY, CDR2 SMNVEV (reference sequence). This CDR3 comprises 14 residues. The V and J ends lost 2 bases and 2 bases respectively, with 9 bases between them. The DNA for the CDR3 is TGTGCCAGCAGTTTAGCCCCCGGGCAAGAGACCCAGTACTTC. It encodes CASSLAPGQETQYF.

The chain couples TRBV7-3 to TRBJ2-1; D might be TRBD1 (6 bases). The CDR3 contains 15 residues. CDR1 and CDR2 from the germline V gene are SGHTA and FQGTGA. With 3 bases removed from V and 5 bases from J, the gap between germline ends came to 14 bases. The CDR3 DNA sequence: TGTGCCAGCAGCTTTCCATGGGGGACAAACAATGAGCAGTTCTTC. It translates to CASSFPWGTNNEQFF.

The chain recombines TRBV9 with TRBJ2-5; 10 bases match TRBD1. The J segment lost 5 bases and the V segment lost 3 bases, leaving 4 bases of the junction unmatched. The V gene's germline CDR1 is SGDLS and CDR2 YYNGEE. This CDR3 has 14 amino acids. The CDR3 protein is CASSGQGAGETQYF. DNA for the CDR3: TGTGCCAGCAGCGGACAGGGGGCAGGTGAGACCCAGTACTTC.

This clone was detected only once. This CDR3 is CASSQVADNEQFF. Here the CDR3 DNA reads TGCGCCAGCAGCCAAGTGGCCGACAATGAGCAGTTCTTC. The J gene is TRBJ2-1, the V gene TRBV4-1; D is undetermined. CDR3 length equals 13 residues. V shed 1 base and J shed 5 bases, with 6 bases lying between them. Germline V CDR1 and CDR2: MGHRA, YSYEKL.

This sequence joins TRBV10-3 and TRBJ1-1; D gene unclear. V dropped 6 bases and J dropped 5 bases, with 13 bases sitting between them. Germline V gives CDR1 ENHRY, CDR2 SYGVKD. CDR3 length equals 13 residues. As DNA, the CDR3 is TGTGCCATCAGACTAGGTACAGAGACTGAAGCTTTCTTT. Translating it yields CAIRLGTETEAFF.

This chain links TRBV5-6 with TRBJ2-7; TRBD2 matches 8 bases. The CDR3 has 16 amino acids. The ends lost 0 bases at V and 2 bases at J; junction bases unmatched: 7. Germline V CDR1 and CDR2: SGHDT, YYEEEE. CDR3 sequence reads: CASSLGGGGRTYEQYF. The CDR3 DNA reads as TGTGCCAGCAGCTTGGGGGGGGGCGGGAGGACCTACGAGCAGTACTTC.

CDR3 residues: CATSTGGGNQPQHF. CDR3 coding DNA: TGTGCCACCTCGACCGGGGGTGGCAATCAGCCCCAGCATTTT. The gene calls are TRBV15 and TRBJ1-5; D perhaps matches TRBD1 (5 bases). The CDR3 covers 14 residues. V lost 8 bases and J lost 2, with 13 bases in between. CDR1 and CDR2 from the germline V gene are LNHNV and YYDKDF (reference sequence).